These 11 T cell receptor beta chains were all obtained from the same sample, sequenced in a study of blood T cell repertoires in COVID-19. Generated by immunoSEQ multiplex PCR, the TCRdb table keeps only in-frame clones and is missing some. The sample has some 270,000 clones, around 90% seen once. What was sequenced was PBMCs or T cells enriched from blood (not recorded which). The source is a woman aged 40 to 49 who had recovered from COVID-19.

This clone was counted once. The V call is TRBV6-6, the J call TRBJ1-2; D remains unclear. This CDR3 comprises 16 residues. The germline V and J ends were trimmed by 0 bases and 0 bases, with 11 bases remaining between them. Germline V lookup: CDR1 MNHNY, CDR2 SVGAGI (reference sequence). The CDR3 loop is CASSYSGSQANYGYTF. Here the CDR3 DNA reads TGTGCCAGCAGTTACTCTGGCTCTCAAGCTAACTATGGCTACACCTTC.

The V and J genes are TRBV5-1 and TRBJ1-4; a weak D match, TRBD1 (6 bases). Deletions cut 4 bases from V and 7 bases from J, with 17 bases between. This CDR3 is 15 amino acids long. Germline-derived CDR1 and CDR2 are SGHRS and YFSETQ. CDR3 in DNA: TGCGCCAGCAGCACCAAAGGGGGAGTGGGTGAAAAACTGTTTTTT. Protein product: CASSTKGGVGEKLFF.

The chain recombines TRBV2 with TRBJ2-1; TRBD2 matches 7 bases. Germline lookup yields CDR1 SNHLY and CDR2 FYNNEI. The CDR3 loop spans 14 amino acids. V gave up 4 bases and J gave up 4 bases; unmatched junction bases: 4. The DNA of the CDR3 is TGTGCCAGCAGTGCGTCTAGCGGTTACAATGAGCAGTTCTTC. It yields the protein CASSASSGYNEQFF.

The chain uses TRBV27 and TRBJ1-2, with D perhaps matching TRBD1 (5 bases). CDR1 MNHEY and CDR2 SMNVEV come from the germline V gene (reference sequence). V was shortened by 6 bases and J by 0 bases, with 17 bases between the two germline ends. The CDR3 is 16 residues long. The DNA of the CDR3 is TGTGCCAGCAGGGACGGGGGAATGGAGGCTAACTATGGCTACACCTTC. This codes for CASRDGGMEANYGYTF.

This clone was counted once. V usage is TRBV19 and J usage is TRBJ1-1; possible D gene TRBD1, 5 bases. Germline V gene data show CDR1 as LNHDA and CDR2 as SQIVND (reference sequence). The V end lost 4 bases, the J end lost 1 base, and 16 bases lay between the germline ends. The CDR3 is 16 amino acids. The DNA for the CDR3 is TGTGCCAGTAGTACCTCACGACAGAGTTCGAACACTGAAGCTTTCTTT. Translation gives CASSTSRQSSNTEAFF.

The sample holds a few counts of this clone. J is TRBJ2-1 and V is TRBV5-6, with 10 bases matching TRBD2. The CDR3 extends over 17 amino acids. Germline assignment: CDR1 SGHDT and CDR2 YYEEEE. The trim removed 6 bases at V and 6 bases at J, leaving 15 bases unmatched. CDR3 DNA sequence: TGTGCCAGCACGATGAATAGCGGGAGGCTTTTCCCCAATGAGCAGTTCTTC. Its protein product is CASTMNSGRLFPNEQFF. The full variable domain, its missing parts supplied by reference TRBV5-6 and TRBJ2-1, is DAGVTQSPTHLIKTRGQQVTLRCSPKSGHDTVSWYQQALGQGPQFIFQYYEEEERQRGNFPDRFSGHQFPNYSSELNVNALLLGDSALYLCASTMNSGRLFPNEQFFGPGTRLTVL.

This clone was seen a few times. The CDR3 spells CASSPGGAHEKLFF. CDR3 nucleotide sequence: TGTGCCAGCAGTCCAGGGGGCGCACATGAAAAACTGTTTTTT. V and J are TRBV16 and TRBJ1-4; TRBD1 matches at 8 bases. The V gene end was trimmed by 6 bases and the J gene end by 6 bases; junction bases not matched to a gene: 6. The CDR3 is 14 residues long. CDR1 and CDR2 from the germline V gene are KGHSY and FQNENV.

The gene calls are TRBV29-1 and TRBJ1-1; D gene unclear. V lost 6 bases, J lost 0 bases, and 8 bases lay in between. The CDR3 runs to 12 residues. Germline-derived CDR1 and CDR2 are SQVTM and ANQGSEA. The CDR3 nucleotides are TGCAGCGTAGGGCGGGTGAACACTGAAGCTTTCTTT. Amino acid sequence: CSVGRVNTEAFF. The whole variable domain, filled in from reference TRBV29-1 and TRBJ1-1, reads SAVISQKPSRDICQRGTSLTIQCQVDSQVTMMFWYRQQPGQSLTLIATANQGSEATYESGFVIDKFPISRPNLTFSTLTVSNMSPEDSSIYLCSVGRVNTEAFFGQGTRLTVV.

Turning to this clone: The identical CDR3 is also encoded by other nucleotide sequences in the sample. V gene TRBV29-1 combines with J gene TRBJ1-2; D unclear. The germline CDR1 and CDR2 sequences are SQVTM and ANQGSEA. The length of the CDR3 is 10 residues. Between the trimmed V and J ends, which lost 1 base and 8 bases, there was a span of 5 bases. The CDR3 region is CSVEAGGYTF. CDR3 nucleotides: TGCAGCGTTGAAGCGGGAGGCTACACCTTC.

The rearrangement links TRBV7-3 to TRBJ1-2; weak D call: TRBD1 (5 bases). Trimming left V 4 bases short and J 4 bases short, with 19 bases between. CDR3 size: 16 residues. Looked up from germline, CDR1 is SGHTA and CDR2 is FQGTGA. The CDR3 loop is CASSSGRGGYSYGYTF. CDR3 nucleotides: TGTGCCAGCAGCTCGGGACGCGGGGGGTATAGCTATGGCTACACCTTC.

CDR3 region: CASSADRGYNYNSPLHF. In DNA, the CDR3 is TGTGCCAGCAGCGCTGACAGGGGATACAATTATAATTCACCCCTCCACTTT. The chain has TRBV21-1 and TRBJ1-6; TRBD1, as called in the table, went unchecked against the DNA. TRBV21-1 is shown as a pseudogene. The CDR3 has 17 amino acids.